A single sample gave rise to the 18 T cell receptor beta chains below, sequenced in a study of blood T cell repertoires in COVID-19. The table came from immunoSEQ multiplex PCR; TCRdb's copy has only in-frame clones and leaves some out. This sample has about 59,000 clones, with around 91% found just once. The sample consisted of peripheral blood. Source of these receptors: a human donor in a cohort sampled during active COVID-19.

The chain joins TRBV29-1 to TRBJ2-1; 13 bases are a match to TRBD2. The V gene end was trimmed by 5 bases and the J gene end by 0 bases; junction bases not matched to a gene: 7. Germline lookup yields CDR1 SQVTM and CDR2 ANQGSEA. The CDR3 covers 17 residues. CDR3 sequence: CSVWTSGRASSYNEQFF. DNA of the CDR3: TGCAGCGTTTGGACTAGCGGGAGAGCCAGCTCCTACAATGAGCAGTTCTTC.

This clone showed up just a few times. The gene calls are TRBV6-5 and TRBJ1-2, with 7 bases aligning to TRBD1. The germline V gene has CDR1 MNHEY and CDR2 SVGAGI. This CDR3 has 13 residues. V was pared by 5 bases and J by 8 bases, with 8 bases of the junction left unmatched. For the CDR3, the DNA is TGTGCCAGCAGTCCGGGACAGCTATCCGGCTACACCTTC. Translating gives CASSPGQLSGYTF.

This chain joins TRBV9 and TRBJ2-5; 9 nucleotides align to TRBD2. This CDR3 is 15 amino acids long. J lost 4 bases, V lost 4 bases, and 8 bases had no gene match. Germline V lookup: CDR1 SGDLS, CDR2 YYNGEE. The CDR3 region is CASSPAGTSRETQYF. The CDR3 DNA follows: TGTGCCAGCAGCCCCGCCGGGACTAGCCGAGAGACCCAGTACTTC.

For the CDR3, the DNA is TGCAGTGCTCGGTTAGGACAGCCTTTTTTT. Residues: CSARLGQPFF. The genes are TRBV20-1 and TRBJ1-4, with D tentatively TRBD1 (6 bases). CDR3 length: 10 amino acids. The germline V and J ends were trimmed by 5 bases and 17 bases, with 15 bases remaining between them. Germline values: CDR1 DFQATT, CDR2 SNEGSKA (reference sequence).

CDR3 sequence reads: CASSPRDQETQYF. The CDR3 DNA reads as TGTGCCAGCAGCCCCCGGGATCAAGAGACCCAGTACTTC. The V call is TRBV7-8, the J call TRBJ2-5, with TRBD2 as a possible D gene (5 bases). The V gene's germline CDR1 is SGHVS and CDR2 FQNEAQ. The V and J ends lost 5 bases and 2 bases respectively, with 9 bases between them. The CDR3 runs 13 residues. Using reference TRBV7-8 and TRBJ2-5 for the parts outside the CDR3, the full variable domain is GAGVSQSPRYKVAKRGQDVALRCDPISGHVSLFWYQQALGQGPEFLTYFQNEAQLDKSGLPSDRFFAERPEGSVSTLKIQRTQQEDSAVYLCASSPRDQETQYFGPGTRLLVL.

The V and J genes are TRBV5-6 and TRBJ2-7; 12 bases map to TRBD2. CDR1 is SGHDT, CDR2 YYEEEE, per germline. The CDR3 has 15 residues. J was trimmed by 2 bases and V by 5 bases; bases with no gene match: 5. CDR3 sequence reads: CASSSTSGGPYEQYF. CDR3 bases: TGTGCCAGCAGTTCGACTAGCGGGGGACCCTACGAGCAGTACTTC.

This sequence joins TRBV7-9 and TRBJ1-6, with a tentative D call TRBD1 (6 bases). This CDR3 contains 14 residues. Between the trimmed V and J ends, which lost 2 bases and 8 bases, there was a span of 10 bases. Germline V lookup: CDR1 SEHNR, CDR2 FQNEAQ (reference sequence). CDR3 coding DNA: TGTGCCAGCAGCTTACAGGGGAGATATTCACCCCTCCACTTT. Translating it yields CASSLQGRYSPLHF.

The chain joins TRBV2 to TRBJ1-4; the D gene is possibly TRBD1 (5 bases). This CDR3 region has 13 residues. Germline V gives CDR1 SNHLY, CDR2 FYNNEI. V shed 7 bases and J shed 4 bases, with 10 bases lying between them. CDR3 loop: CASNRQYNEKLFF. The CDR3 region has the DNA TGTGCCAGCAATAGACAGTATAATGAAAAACTGTTTTTT.

The V call is TRBV10-3, the J call TRBJ1-1; 8 nucleotides match TRBD1. Germline V gene data show CDR1 as ENHRY and CDR2 as SYGVKD. With V trimmed by 10 bases and J by 2 bases, 6 bases remained unmatched. The CDR3 covers 13 residues. The CDR3 sequence is CATRDRINTEAFF. The CDR3 DNA sequence: TGTGCCACCCGGGACAGGATAAACACTGAAGCTTTCTTT.

In this sample, this clone turned up once. The V and J genes are TRBV11-2 and TRBJ2-3; D is ambiguous. CDR1 and CDR2 from the germline V gene are SGHAT and FQNNGV. Between the trimmed V and J ends, which lost 5 bases and 6 bases, there was a span of 24 bases. This CDR3 is built from 17 residues. The CDR3 bases are TGTGCCAGCAGCACCCCGTACCGAGCCCGTCTCAGGGATACGCAGTATTTT. As protein: CASSTPYRARLRDTQYF.

The chain couples TRBV29-1 to TRBJ2-7; D gene uncertain. V was clipped by 5 bases and J by 0 bases, with 11 bases between them. The CDR3 loop spans 13 amino acids. Germline V gene lookup returns CDR1 SQVTM and CDR2 ANQGSEA. CDR3 sequence (DNA): TGCAGCGTTAGATCGTCGAGCTCCTACGAGCAGTACTTC. The encoded protein is CSVRSSSSYEQYF.

The chain recombines TRBV5-1 with TRBJ1-1; possible D gene TRBD1, 6 bases. CDR1 and CDR2 from the germline V gene are SGHRS and YFSETQ. The length of the CDR3 is 12 residues. V lost 4 bases and J lost 3, with 7 bases in between. In DNA form, the CDR3 reads TGCGCCAGCAGCCCAGGGGACACTGAAGCTTTCTTT. Translating it yields CASSPGDTEAFF.

The chain links TRBV19 to TRBJ2-7; 11 nucleotides agree with TRBD1. V trimming: 3 bases; J trimming: 2 bases; junction bases outside the gene matches: 9. CDR3 length equals 17 residues. CDR1 LNHDA and CDR2 SQIVND come from the germline V gene (reference sequence). CDR3 amino acids: CASSIFLPGQGAYEQYF. The CDR3 bases are TGTGCCAGTAGTATCTTTCTCCCGGGACAGGGGGCCTACGAGCAGTACTTC.

The genes are TRBV7-3 and TRBJ2-5; no firm D call. Looked up from germline, CDR1 is SGHTA and CDR2 is FQGTGA. The CDR3 extends over 14 amino acids. Trimming left V 1 base short and J 3 bases short, with 9 bases between. As DNA, the CDR3 is TGTGCCAGCAGCTTAAGAGTACTCAAAGAGACCCAGTACTTC. Its protein product is CASSLRVLKETQYF.

The V and J genes are TRBV14 and TRBJ1-2; a weak D match, TRBD1 (6 bases). The V gene's germline CDR1 is SGHDN and CDR2 FVKESK. The CDR3 has 14 residues. V lost 2 bases, J lost 2 bases, and 9 bases lay in between. The CDR3 nucleotides read TGTGCCAGCAGCCAACGGGGGGCAAACTATGGCTACACCTTC. This translates into CASSQRGANYGYTF. Variable domain in full (rest from reference TRBV14 and TRBJ1-2): EAGVTQFPSHSVIEKGQTVTLRCDPISGHDNLYWYRRVMGKEIKFLLHFVKESKQDESGMPNNRFLAERTGGTYSTLKVQPAELEDSGVYFCASSQRGANYGYTFGSGTRLTVV.

The rearrangement joins TRBV18 to TRBJ1-2; 9 bases fit TRBD1. Trimming removed 3 bases from V and 8 bases from J; junction bases left unmatched: 22. This CDR3 spans 19 amino acids. Germline V gene lookup returns CDR1 KGHSH and CDR2 LQKENI. The CDR3 region is CASSPQPGTGNFVGQGYTF. In DNA, the CDR3 is TGTGCCAGCTCACCTCAGCCCGGGACAGGGAATTTTGTGGGCCAGGGCTACACCTTC.

This clone was recorded once. V is TRBV6-6 and J is TRBJ1-1; 7 nucleotides align to TRBD1. J gave up 2 bases and V 2 bases, and 2 bases lay outside the gene matches. CDR1 and CDR2 from the germline V gene are MNHNY and SVGAGI (reference sequence). The CDR3 sequence is 14 residues long. CDR3: CASSYKGGNTEAFF. CDR3 DNA sequence: TGTGCCAGCAGTTACAAAGGGGGCAACACTGAAGCTTTCTTT.

V gene TRBV5-5 combines with J gene TRBJ2-7; D unresolved. Looked up from germline, CDR1 is SGHKS and CDR2 is YYEKEE (reference sequence). Trimming pared 0 bases from V and 6 bases from J, leaving 13 bases between. CDR3 size: 14 residues. In DNA, the CDR3 is TGTGCCAGCAGCTTGGTGGGCTTAGGTGTCGAGCAGTACTTC. This codes for CASSLVGLGVEQYF.